A single sample gave rise to the 31 T cell receptor beta chains below, sequenced in a study of T cell repertoires in aging, cancer and after chemotherapy (dated by TCRdb to 2018 to 2020). Genomic DNA extracted from peripheral blood, rather than sorted cells or RNA, was used as the source for amplification of TCR beta rearrangements. The data were produced on an Illumina MiSeq. Rearranged TRB sequences spanning V, D and J segments were amplified in a multiplex touch-down PCR with a mixed TRB-A/B primer pool. In-frame beta chains were kept once TCRdb had trimmed the public reads at Q25 with fastp and called clones with MiXCR. Every CDR3 protein is listed once, alongside the most common genes and DNA of its rows. A total of some 10,000 distinct CDR3 sequences appear in this sample, roughly 45% of them only once. Of the sample, around 6.9% is held by the ten largest clones. The material sequenced was blood. These receptor sequences come from a human donor in good health.

This clonotype showed up just a few times. The chain carries TRBV20-1 and TRBJ2-3; D not certain. Trimming took 7 bases from V and 0 from J, leaving 17 bases between them. Germline V gives CDR1 DFQATT, CDR2 SNEGSKA (reference sequence). The CDR3 covers 15 residues. In DNA, the CDR3 is TGCAGTGTTGGGGTTCTGTCGGAGAGCACAGATACGCAGTATTTT. This codes for CSVGVLSESTDTQYF.

This clonotype was seen a few times. V usage is TRBV5-1 and J usage is TRBJ2-7; 9 bases match TRBD1. In germline, CDR1 is SGHRS, CDR2 YFSETQ. The CDR3 is 15 amino acids. The ends lost 2 bases at V and 4 bases at J; junction bases unmatched: 7. The DNA for the CDR3 is TGCGCCAGCAGCTTACAGGGGGCAGGGCTATACGAGCAGTACTTC. Its protein product is CASSLQGAGLYEQYF.

The chain carries TRBV19 and TRBJ1-3; weak D call: TRBD1 (5 bases). Germline lookup yields CDR1 LNHDA and CDR2 SQIVND (reference sequence). V lost 4 bases to trimming and J lost 2 bases, with 9 bases between them. CDR3 length: 14 residues. CDR3 DNA: TGTGCCAGTAGTAGGGAGACAGCTGGAAACACCATATATTTT. Residues: CASSRETAGNTIYF. The entire variable domain, with the rest obtained from reference TRBV19 and TRBJ1-3, is as follows: DGGITQSPKYLFRKEGQNVTLSCEQNLNHDAMYWYRQDPGQGLRLIYYSQIVNDFQKGDIAEGYSVSREKKESFPLTVTSAQKNPTAFYLCASSRETAGNTIYFGEGSWLTVV.

This clonotype was seen more than once but under ten times. This sequence joins TRBV5-6 and TRBJ2-7, with TRBD2 matching over 7 bases. Germline V CDR1 and CDR2: SGHDT, YYEEEE. V trimming: 5 bases; J trimming: 9 bases; junction bases outside the gene matches: 11. CDR3 length: 13 residues. CDR3: CASRGDYTAGQYF. As DNA, the CDR3 is TGTGCCAGCAGAGGGGACTACACGGCGGGGCAGTACTTC.

The CDR3: CASSPNGQGASYEQYF. The CDR3 bases are TGTGCCAGTAGTCCTAACGGACAGGGGGCCTCCTACGAGCAGTACTTC. The chain has TRBV6-2 or TRBV6-3 and TRBJ2-7; TRBD1 matches at 11 bases. V gave up 9 bases and J gave up 0 bases; unmatched junction bases: 10. Germline V gene sequence: CDR1 MNHEY, CDR2 SVGEGT. The CDR3 runs 16 residues.

This chain connects TRBV6-5 to TRBJ2-2; possibly TRBD1 for D (6 bases). The CDR3 loop spans 15 amino acids. The germline gives CDR1 MNHEY, CDR2 SVGAGI. V was cut by 0 bases and J by 7 bases, with 12 bases left in between. The CDR3, as DNA: TGTGCCAGCAGTTACTCCCAGGGGCGGGTCGGGGAGCTGTTTTTT. This gives the protein CASSYSQGRVGELFF.

This clonotype was counted only a few times. The chain couples TRBV30 to TRBJ1-5; D remains unclear. Germline V gives CDR1 GTSNPN, CDR2 SVGIG (reference sequence). Trimming took off 6 bases at V and 1 base at J, with 10 bases between the two ends. The CDR3 runs 13 residues. In nucleotides, the CDR3 is TGTGCCTGCGGGTTCGAGAGCAATCAGCCCCAGCATTTT. Encoded protein: CACGFESNQPQHF.

To note about this clonotype: One base away lies a much larger clone, so this may be a sequencing read error. The J gene is TRBJ1-2, the V gene TRBV29-1; TRBD1 is a possible D gene (6 bases). Germline V gives CDR1 SQVTM, CDR2 ANQGSEA. With 7 bases removed from V and 6 bases from J, the gap between germline ends came to 12 bases. This CDR3 is built from 11 residues. In DNA form, the CDR3 reads TGCAGCGACTCGAGGGGGGATGGCTACACCTTC. It codes for CSDSRGDGYTF.

This clonotype was detected a few times. DNA for the CDR3: TGTGCCACCCTCAGAGACAGAAGCTCTGGAAACACCATATATTTT. As protein: CATLRDRSSGNTIYF. This chain joins TRBV6-5 and TRBJ1-3; tentatively, D is TRBD1 (5 bases). The CDR3 is 15 residues long. Trimming pared 10 bases from V and 0 bases from J, leaving 16 bases between. Germline V gene data show CDR1 as MNHEY and CDR2 as SVGAGI.

The chain couples TRBV6-5 to TRBJ2-6; D may match TRBD1 or TRBD2 (6 bases each). This CDR3 has 15 residues. The V and J ends lost 5 bases and 1 base respectively, with 9 bases between them. Germline-derived CDR1 and CDR2 are MNHEY and SVGAGI. As DNA, the CDR3 is TGTGCCAGCAGTATAGGGGGGTCTGGGGCCAACGTCCTGACTTTC. Translation: CASSIGGSGANVLTF.

This chain links TRBV5-1 with TRBJ2-5; 8 positions agree with TRBD1. Looked up from germline, CDR1 is SGHRS and CDR2 is YFSETQ. The CDR3 extends over 14 amino acids. V was pared by 2 bases and J by 5 bases, with 5 bases of the junction left unmatched. The CDR3 DNA reads TGCGCCAGCAGCTTTTCAGGGGGCGGGGAGACCCAGTACTTC. It yields the protein CASSFSGGGETQYF.

The chain joins TRBV19 to TRBJ2-3; the D is unclear. Trimming removed 8 bases at V and 8 bases at J, with 17 bases between. CDR3 length: 13 amino acids. CDR1 and CDR2 from the germline V gene are LNHDA and SQIVND (reference sequence). The CDR3 nucleotides are TGTGCCAGTCACTCGGACGGTTTGGGTACGCAGTATTTT. Protein product: CASHSDGLGTQYF.

The chain uses TRBV5-6 and TRBJ2-2; 8 bases line up with TRBD2. The V gene's germline CDR1 is SGHDT and CDR2 YYEEEE. The J segment lost 3 bases and the V segment lost 2 bases, leaving 3 bases of the junction unmatched. CDR3 length: 15 residues. The CDR3 coding sequence is TGTGCCAGCAGCTTAAAACTAGCGGACACCGGGGAGCTGTTTTTT. It specifies CASSLKLADTGELFF.

This clonotype was found a few times. The chain carries TRBV7-2 and TRBJ1-2; D may be TRBD1 (6 bases). From germline, CDR1 is SGHTA and CDR2 FQGNSA. CDR3 length: 14 residues. The V end lost 0 bases, the J end lost 6 bases, and 11 bases lay between the germline ends. CDR3 in DNA: TGTGCCAGCAGCTTAGCGGTACAGGGTAATGGCTACACCTTC. It translates to CASSLAVQGNGYTF.

By sample share, this clonotype is medium-sized. The CDR3 loop is CSVGRGEGYEQYF. The CDR3 coding sequence is TGCAGCGTTGGTCGGGGTGAAGGCTACGAGCAGTACTTC. The chain combines TRBV29-1 with TRBJ2-7; maybe TRBD2 (5 bases). V gave up 4 bases and J gave up 3 bases, with 13 bases separating them. In germline, CDR1 is SQVTM, CDR2 ANQGSEA. The CDR3 covers 13 residues.

This clonotype appeared once. Germline and junction disagree at one end, which may indicate a read error. This chain connects TRBV12-3 or TRBV12-4 to TRBJ1-6; D unclear. The CDR3 is 15 residues long. The CDR3 region has the DNA TGTGCCATCAGTGAGAACAGCGATTTGGGTTCACCCCTCCACTTT. Its translation: CAISENSDLGSPLHF.

The chain uses TRBV6-5 and TRBJ1-3; D is undetermined. The CDR3 length is 12 residues. V lost 7 bases, J lost 0 bases, and 4 bases lay in between. Germline values: CDR1 MNHEY, CDR2 SVGAGI. DNA for the CDR3: TGTGCCAGCACGAGCTCTGGAAACACCATATATTTT. It yields the protein CASTSSGNTIYF.

The chain carries TRBV5-1 and TRBJ1-2, with no clear D. The V and J ends lost 3 bases and 0 bases respectively, with 18 bases between them. Germline assignment: CDR1 SGHRS and CDR2 YFSETQ. This CDR3 region has 17 residues. CDR3 sequence (DNA): TGCGCCAGCAGCTCCCAGACGCTCTCCTCGTCTAACTATGGCTACACCTTC. This encodes CASSSQTLSSSNYGYTF. Full variable domain (outside the CDR3, taken from reference TRBV5-1 and TRBJ1-2): KAGVTQTPRYLIKTRGQQVTLSCSPISGHRSVSWYQQTPGQGLQFLFEYFSETQRNKGNFPGRFSGRQFSNSRSEMNVSTLELGDSALYLCASSSQTLSSSNYGYTFGSGTRLTVV.

In its sample, this clonotype was seen a few times. This chain connects TRBV12-3 or TRBV12-4 to TRBJ1-6; D is undetermined. CDR3 length: 13 amino acids. V was clipped by 3 bases and J by 6 bases, with 6 bases between them. The CDR3 is CASSLGGNSPLHF. In DNA, the CDR3 is TGTGCCAGCAGTTTGGGCGGTAATTCACCCCTCCACTTT.

This clonotype was counted a few times. The chain couples TRBV12-3 or TRBV12-4 to TRBJ1-5; D possibly corresponds to TRBD1 (5 bases). V lost 3 bases and J lost 1, with 10 bases in between. The CDR3 consists of 15 residues. The CDR3 protein is CASSFDGTSNQPQHF. The CDR3 DNA reads TGTGCCAGCAGTTTTGACGGGACCAGCAATCAGCCCCAGCATTTT.

This rearrangement joins TRBV19 to TRBJ2-1; D is unclear. Germline CDR1 is LNHDA and CDR2 is SQIVND (reference sequence). V shed 7 bases and J shed 6 bases, with 10 bases lying between them. This CDR3 contains 12 residues. This CDR3 reads CASNARFNEQFF. The DNA of the CDR3 is TGTGCCAGTAACGCTAGGTTCAATGAGCAGTTCTTC.

This clonotype was counted only a few times. The rearrangement links TRBV6-1 to TRBJ1-2; no firm D call. The V and J ends lost 2 bases and 4 bases respectively, with 5 bases between them. Germline V lookup: CDR1 MNHNS, CDR2 SASEGT. CDR3 length: 12 amino acids. DNA of the CDR3: TGTGCCAGCAGTGAAATAACCTATGGCTACACCTTC. This sequence encodes CASSEITYGYTF.

A few counts support this clonotype. The rearrangement joins TRBV4-3 to TRBJ2-3; 12 bases are a match to TRBD2. The germline CDR1 and CDR2 sequences are LGHNA and YSLEER. The CDR3 totals 17 residues. After removal of 2 bases from V and 1 base from J, the junction contained 4 bases not matched to a gene. The CDR3 coding sequence is TGCGCCAGCAGCCAACAACTAGCGGGAGGACGCACAGATACGCAGTATTTT. This encodes CASSQQLAGGRTDTQYF.

This clonotype was recorded a few times. This chain links TRBV20-1 with TRBJ1-5; no firm D call. Germline values: CDR1 DFQATT, CDR2 SNEGSKA (reference sequence). This CDR3 is 15 amino acids long. The V end was cut by 5 bases, the J end by 5 bases, with 19 bases between. The CDR3 region is CSAAGGRRTDQPQHF. DNA for the CDR3: TGCAGTGCTGCTGGAGGACGGAGAACCGATCAGCCCCAGCATTTT.

This clonotype was seen only a few times. The J gene is TRBJ2-3, the V gene TRBV27, with 9 nucleotides matching TRBD2. Germline V lookup: CDR1 MNHEY, CDR2 SMNVEV (reference sequence). J lost 2 bases, V lost 2 bases, and 5 bases had no gene match. This CDR3 is built from 16 residues. The CDR3 sequence is CASSLLTSGHTDTQYF. The CDR3 DNA reads TGTGCCAGCAGTTTACTGACTAGCGGTCACACAGATACGCAGTATTTT.

The CDR3 DNA follows: TGTGCCAGCAGCTTCGCCGGGACCTCTGGGGCCAACGTCCTGACTTTC. Translated, it gives CASSFAGTSGANVLTF. The V and J genes are TRBV28 and TRBJ2-6; perhaps D is TRBD1 or TRBD2 (5 bases each). V gave up 6 bases and J gave up 0 bases, with 12 bases separating them. The CDR3 sequence is 16 residues long. Germline V gene sequence: CDR1 MDHEN, CDR2 SYDVKM.

The chain combines TRBV20-1 with TRBJ1-2; the match to TRBD1 covers 7 bases. The CDR3 covers 15 residues. The germline V gene encodes CDR1 DFQATT and CDR2 SNEGSKA (reference sequence). The J segment lost 0 bases and the V segment lost 5 bases, leaving 9 bases of the junction unmatched. The CDR3 is CSAQGQISANYGYTF. CDR3 DNA sequence: TGCAGTGCTCAGGGACAGATTTCAGCTAACTATGGCTACACCTTC.

This rearrangement joins TRBV24-1 to TRBJ1-5, with D possibly being TRBD1 (5 bases). This CDR3 is built from 15 residues. Germline V gene data show CDR1 as KGHDR and CDR2 as SFDVKD. Deletions cut 2 bases from V and 6 bases from J, with 13 bases between. The CDR3 nucleotides are TGTGCCACCAGTGATTCGCAGGGAGTGGGTCAGCCCCAGCATTTT. Protein sequence: CATSDSQGVGQPQHF.

J is TRBJ2-2 and V is TRBV15; 12 bases are shared with TRBD1. With 1 base clipped from V and 1 base from J, the junction kept 7 bases outside the gene matches. Germline V gene sequence: CDR1 LNHNV, CDR2 YYDKDF (reference sequence). The CDR3 loop spans 19 amino acids. Here the CDR3 reads CATSRVQGTGGWNTGELFF. Written as DNA, the CDR3 is TGTGCCACCAGCAGAGTCCAAGGGACAGGGGGCTGGAACACCGGGGAGCTGTTTTTT.

This chain uses TRBV29-1 with TRBJ2-3; 12 nucleotides line up with TRBD2. The CDR3 length is 19 residues. The V gene's germline CDR1 is SQVTM and CDR2 ANQGSEA. V gave up 1 base and J gave up 4 bases; unmatched junction bases: 15. The CDR3 protein is CSVEGVTSGGGEGPDTQYF. The CDR3 DNA sequence: TGCAGCGTTGAAGGTGTGACTAGCGGGGGAGGGGAGGGCCCAGATACGCAGTATTTT.

In its sample, this clonotype was seen a few times. The V gene is TRBV20-1, the J gene TRBJ1-5, with 9 bases identical to TRBD1. This CDR3 spans 18 amino acids. The V segment lost 1 base and the J segment 6 bases; nucleotides outside the gene matches: 16. Germline-derived CDR1 and CDR2 are DFQATT and SNEGSKA (reference sequence). Here the CDR3 reads CSARVGSINGTGFQPQHF. CDR3 bases: TGCAGTGCTAGAGTGGGATCCATTAATGGGACAGGGTTTCAGCCCCAGCATTTT.